This T cell receptor beta chain was identified during a study of blood T cell repertoires in COVID-19. About the research overall: From the United States, Italy and Spain came samples of acute and convalescent COVID-19.

In germline, CDR1 is MNHEY, CDR2 SMNVEV (reference sequence). V shed 0 bases and J shed 7 bases, with 12 bases lying between them. The CDR3 totals 14 residues. TCRdb's table, derived via immunoSEQ multiplex PCR, lists solely in-frame clones and lacks some. The sample has about 51,000 clones; 75% to 95% are singletons. This chain links TRBV27 with TRBJ1-2; D is ambiguous. This clonotype was obtained from a man aged 50-59 years with acute or convalescent COVID-19. The material sequenced was peripheral blood. CDR3 residues: CASSLSGLKLGYTF. The CDR3 DNA reads TGTGCCAGCAGTTTATCCGGACTTAAACTTGGCTACACCTTC.